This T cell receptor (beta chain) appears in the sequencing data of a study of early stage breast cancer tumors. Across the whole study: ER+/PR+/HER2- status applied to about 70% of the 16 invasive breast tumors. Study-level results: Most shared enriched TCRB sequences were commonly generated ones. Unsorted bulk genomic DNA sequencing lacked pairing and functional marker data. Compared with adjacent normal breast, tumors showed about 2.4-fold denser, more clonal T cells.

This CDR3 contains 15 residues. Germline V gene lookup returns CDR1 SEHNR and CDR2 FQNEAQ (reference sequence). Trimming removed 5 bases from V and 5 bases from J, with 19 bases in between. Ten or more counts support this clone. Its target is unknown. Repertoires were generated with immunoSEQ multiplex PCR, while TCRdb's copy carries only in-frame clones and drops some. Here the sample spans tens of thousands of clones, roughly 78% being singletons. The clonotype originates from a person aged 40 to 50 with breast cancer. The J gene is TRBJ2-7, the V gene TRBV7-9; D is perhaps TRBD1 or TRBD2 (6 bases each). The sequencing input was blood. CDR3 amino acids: CASSPPMGGPHEQYF. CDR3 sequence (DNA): TGTGCCAGCAGCCCCCCCATGGGGGGCCCTCACGAGCAGTACTTC.